The text below deals with one T cell receptor beta chain. The antigen is not known. The authors obtained 1.5 to 2.5 micrograms of genomic DNA from cryopreserved PBMCs for TCR beta libraries. V was cut by 5 bases and J by 5 bases, with 12 bases left in between. This CDR3 comprises 14 residues. Germline V gives CDR1 SEHNR, CDR2 FQNEAQ (reference sequence). This entry is derived from a study of cytotoxic CD8 clonotypes in ibrutinib-treated CLL. Points from the study as a whole: Having risen at ibrutinib response, clonality had fallen back toward baseline by progression.

Depth targeted 1 in 200,000 to 1 in 1 million T cells, averaging about 9.2x coverage per clonotype. Repertoires were generated with immunoSEQ multiplex PCR, while TCRdb's copy carries only in-frame clones and drops some. Of approximately 120,000 clones in the sample, 84% were seen once. Here the sequenced sample was PBMCs, taken after 24 months of ibrutinib treatment. The gene calls are TRBV7-9 and TRBJ2-2; D not resolved. The TCR was taken from a human donor with chronic lymphocytic leukemia. CDR3 sequence (DNA): TGTGCCAGCAGCCCGGACGTCCTAACCGGGGAGCTGTTTTTT. The encoded protein is CASSPDVLTGELFF. Full variable domain (rest looked up from reference TRBV7-9 and TRBJ2-2): DTGVSQNPRHKITKRGQNVTFRCDPISEHNRLYWYRQTLGQGPEFLTYFQNEAQLEKSRLLSDRFSAERPKGSFSTLEIQRTEQGDSAMYLCASSPDVLTGELFFGEGSRLTVL.